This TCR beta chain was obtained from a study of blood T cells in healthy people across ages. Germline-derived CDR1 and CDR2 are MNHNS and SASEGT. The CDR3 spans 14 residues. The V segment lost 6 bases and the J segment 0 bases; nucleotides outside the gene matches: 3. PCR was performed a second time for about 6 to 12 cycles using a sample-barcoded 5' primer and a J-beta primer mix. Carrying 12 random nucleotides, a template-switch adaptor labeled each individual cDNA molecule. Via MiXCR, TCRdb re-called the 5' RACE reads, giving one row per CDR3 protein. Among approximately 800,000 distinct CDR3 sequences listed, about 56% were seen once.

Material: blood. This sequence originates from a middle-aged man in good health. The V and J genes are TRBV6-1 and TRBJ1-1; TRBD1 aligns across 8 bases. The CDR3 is CASRGTGLNTEAFF. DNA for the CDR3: TGTGCCAGCAGGGGGACAGGACTGAACACTGAAGCTTTCTTT.